The 20 T cell receptor beta chains below all came from one sample that was sequenced in a study of cytomegalovirus exposure and HLA in healthy donors. The PCR used 60 Vbeta and 13 Jbeta primers. The method was immunoSEQ multiplex PCR; TCRdb's version includes in-frame clones alone and lacks a portion of them. The table has 200,000 or so clones, around 80% seen once. The sequenced sample consisted of PBMCs. Receptors originate from a woman in her late teens or twenties in good health and CMV-seropositive.

The chain is built from TRBV7-2 and TRBJ2-3; 9 bases are shared with TRBD2. The trim removed 1 base at V and 8 bases at J, leaving 4 bases unmatched. CDR1 is SGHTA, CDR2 FQGNSA, per germline. The CDR3 loop spans 14 amino acids. The CDR3 DNA reads TGTGCCAGCAGCTTAGATAGCGGGGGCGGTACGCAGTATTTT. Translating gives CASSLDSGGGTQYF.

V is TRBV30 and J is TRBJ1-4; a weak D match, TRBD1 (5 bases). This CDR3 comprises 13 residues. V was trimmed by 1 base and J by 7 bases, leaving 10 bases between them. Looked up from germline, CDR1 is GTSNPN and CDR2 is SVGIG (reference sequence). The CDR3 nucleotides read TGTGCCTGGAGTGGGGGACTGGGTGAAAAACTGTTTTTT. Translated, it gives CAWSGGLGEKLFF.

This clone appeared a single time. The chain employs TRBV5-1 and TRBJ2-1; D is ambiguous. Germline lookup yields CDR1 SGHRS and CDR2 YFSETQ. The CDR3 runs to 15 residues. V lost 1 base and J 2 bases, leaving 10 bases between the germline ends. The CDR3 reads CASSLTAGAYNEQFF. The CDR3 nucleotides are TGCGCCAGCAGCTTGACGGCCGGAGCCTACAATGAGCAGTTCTTC.

The table lists this clone with a count of one. This chain links TRBV15 with TRBJ1-1; D ambiguous. This CDR3 is 10 amino acids long. Trimming took 8 bases from V and 8 from J, leaving 9 bases between them. Per germline, CDR1 LNHNV and CDR2 YYDKDF (reference sequence). The CDR3, as DNA: TGTGCCACCGGAGGGAGCGAAGCTTTCTTT. Translated: CATGGSEAFF.

The chain recombines TRBV2 with TRBJ1-5; no firm D call. V was trimmed by 7 bases and J by 0 bases, leaving 4 bases between them. The CDR3 has 12 amino acids. CDR1 is SNHLY, CDR2 FYNNEI, per germline. The CDR3 sequence: CASTNSNQPQHF. CDR3 in DNA: TGTGCCAGCACCAATAGCAATCAGCCCCAGCATTTT. The variable domain in full, with the rest retrieved from reference TRBV2 and TRBJ1-5, is EPEVTQTPSHQVTQMGQEVILRCVPISNHLYFYWYRQILGQKVEFLVSFYNNEISEKSEIFDDQFSVERPDGSNFTLKIRSTKLEDSAMYFCASTNSNQPQHFGDGTRLSIL.

The genes are TRBV2 and TRBJ2-7, with a possible D match to TRBD1 (7 bases). CDR1 is SNHLY and CDR2 is FYNNEI in the germline V gene. V was pared by 3 bases and J by 6 bases, with 15 bases between. CDR3 length equals 14 residues. The CDR3 DNA reads as TGTGCCAGCAGTGACCCCAGGGGGGCGGGCGAGCAGTACTTC. Protein: CASSDPRGAGEQYF.

This chain joins TRBV6-5 and TRBJ1-1, with TRBD1 as a possible D gene (6 bases). CDR1 MNHEY and CDR2 SVGAGI come from the germline V gene. The V end lost 6 bases, the J end lost 4 bases, and 15 bases lay between the germline ends. CDR3 length equals 14 residues. For the CDR3, the DNA is TGTGCCAGCAGGGTGACAGGCACGGGCACTGAAGCTTTCTTT. This sequence encodes CASRVTGTGTEAFF.

This chain uses TRBV7-3 with TRBJ2-1, with D perhaps TRBD2 (6 bases). The germline V gene has CDR1 SGHTA and CDR2 FQGTGA. This CDR3 contains 15 residues. V dropped 2 bases and J dropped 0 bases, with 8 bases sitting between them. CDR3 sequence reads: CASSLAGFSYNEQFF. The CDR3, as DNA: TGTGCCAGCAGCTTAGCGGGGTTCTCCTACAATGAGCAGTTCTTC.

This clone was recorded a few times. The V call is TRBV7-7, the J call TRBJ2-7; TRBD2 aligns across 8 bases. The CDR3 consists of 14 residues. V gave up 1 base and J gave up 1 base; unmatched junction bases: 0. Germline CDR1 reads SSHAT; CDR2 reads FNYEAQ (reference sequence). The DNA of the CDR3 is TGTGCCAGCAGCTTAGGCGGGGGGTCCTACGAGCAGTACTTC. Its translation is CASSLGGGSYEQYF.

The J gene is TRBJ1-1, the V gene TRBV5-4, with unresolved D. From germline, CDR1 is SGHNT and CDR2 YYREEE (reference sequence). Trimming pared 4 bases from V and 2 bases from J, leaving 6 bases between. The CDR3 consists of 12 residues. The CDR3 protein is CASSEGNTEAFF. The CDR3 DNA sequence: TGTGCCAGCAGCGAGGGTAACACTGAAGCTTTCTTT.

The chain is built from TRBV2 and TRBJ2-7; maybe TRBD1 (6 bases). Germline values: CDR1 SNHLY, CDR2 FYNNEI. The CDR3 is 13 residues long. V was cut by 6 bases and J by 2 bases, with 11 bases left in between. The CDR3 nucleotides read TGTGCCAGCAGAACAGGGTTGACCTACGAGCAGTACTTC. Translating gives CASRTGLTYEQYF.

This clone came up once. The rearrangement joins TRBV7-9 to TRBJ1-3; 7 positions match TRBD1. Germline trimming cut 7 bases from V and 1 base from J; bases unmatched to any gene: 7. The V gene's germline CDR1 is SEHNR and CDR2 FQNEAQ (reference sequence). The CDR3 sequence is 15 residues long. The CDR3: CASTAGDSSGNTIYF. The CDR3 DNA reads as TGTGCCAGCACTGCCGGGGACAGTTCTGGAAACACCATATATTTT.

The rearrangement joins TRBV5-6 to TRBJ2-7, with a tentative D call TRBD2 (6 bases). The germline V gene encodes CDR1 SGHDT and CDR2 YYEEEE. V was shortened by 7 bases and J by 0 bases, with 14 bases between the two germline ends. This CDR3 contains 14 residues. CDR3 loop: CASLLGGSSYEQYF. CDR3 nucleotides: TGTGCCAGCCTACTTGGGGGGAGCTCCTACGAGCAGTACTTC.

The rearrangement uses TRBV7-8 and TRBJ2-1; D not certain. This CDR3 comprises 15 residues. The germline CDR1 and CDR2 sequences are SGHVS and FQNEAQ. The V end lost 5 bases, the J end lost 0 bases, and 11 bases lay between the germline ends. The CDR3 reads CASSRSPTSYNEQFF. The CDR3, as DNA: TGTGCCAGCAGCCGTTCTCCTACCTCCTACAATGAGCAGTTCTTC.

V gene TRBV5-1 combines with J gene TRBJ2-7, with TRBD2 matching over 13 bases. CDR3 size: 15 residues. With V trimmed by 1 base and J by 2 bases, 0 bases remained unmatched. Germline assignment: CDR1 SGHRS and CDR2 YFSETQ. DNA for the CDR3: TGCGCCAGCAGCTTGACTAGCGGGGGGGCCTACGAGCAGTACTTC. Encoded protein: CASSLTSGGAYEQYF.

For this clone: Mismatch with germline at one junction end may stem from a read error. The rearrangement uses TRBV4-3 and TRBJ2-6; a possible D gene is TRBD1 (5 bases). CDR1 is LGHNA, CDR2 YSLEER, per germline. This CDR3 region has 16 residues. The CDR3, as DNA: TGCGCCAGCAGCCACGAACTTAGCTCTGGGGCCAACGGCCTGACTTTC. This gives the protein CASSHELSSGANGLTF.

The chain links TRBV4-3 to TRBJ2-7; weak D call: TRBD1 (6 bases). V was cut by 3 bases and J by 0 bases, with 18 bases left in between. CDR3 length: 17 amino acids. Germline V lookup: CDR1 LGHNA, CDR2 YSLEER. Here the CDR3 reads CASSHPTGQISSYEQYV. CDR3 nucleotides: TGCGCCAGCAGCCACCCAACAGGACAGATCTCCTCCTACGAGCAGTACGTC.

This clone came up once. This chain uses TRBV2 with TRBJ2-7; D is unclear. V shed 4 bases and J shed 1 base, with 11 bases lying between them. CDR3 length: 14 residues. In germline, CDR1 is SNHLY, CDR2 FYNNEI. The CDR3 reads CASSGRRLSYEQYF. CDR3 bases: TGTGCCAGCAGTGGTAGGCGGTTATCCTACGAGCAGTACTTC.

This chain links TRBV7-2 with TRBJ2-3, with TRBD1 matching over 7 bases. V dropped 5 bases and J dropped 2; count of bases not matched to a gene: 4. Per germline, CDR1 SGHTA and CDR2 FQGNSA. The CDR3 has 14 residues. The CDR3 here is CASSRQGSTDTQYF. CDR3 sequence (DNA): TGTGCCAGCAGCCGACAGGGCTCCACAGATACGCAGTATTTT.

The chain uses TRBV2 and TRBJ2-2; 15 bases agree with TRBD2. J lost 1 base, V lost 10 bases, and 7 bases had no gene match. Germline loops: CDR1 SNHLY, CDR2 FYNNEI. This CDR3 is 17 amino acids long. CDR3 coding DNA: TGTGCCACCTGGACTAGCGGGGGGGCGAAGAACACCGGGGAGCTGTTTTTT. Protein product: CATWTSGGAKNTGELFF.